The sequence of this TCR beta chain was determined in a study of T cell repertoires in cytomegalovirus infection. About the research overall: Based on public TCR beta signatures, there were indications of CMV infection and of a matching HLA type.

In its sample, this clonotype was seen once. Germline V CDR1 and CDR2: SGHRS, YFSETQ. This CDR3 spans 15 amino acids. V dropped 7 bases and J dropped 2; count of bases not matched to a gene: 12. TCRdb analysed the reads with MiXCR anew, one entry per CDR3 protein. The data contain 150,000 to 200,000 distinct CDR3 sequences, around an eighth of them singletons. The sequenced material came from PBMCs. The sequence was collected from a human donor in good health (CMV status not recorded). Some clones in this sample may be carry-over from other donors' samples. The chain couples TRBV5-1 to TRBJ2-7; 7 nucleotides align to TRBD2. DNA of the CDR3: TGCGCCAGCCGACTCCGACTAGCCCTGACCTACGAGCAGTACTTC. Residues: CASRLRLALTYEQYF.